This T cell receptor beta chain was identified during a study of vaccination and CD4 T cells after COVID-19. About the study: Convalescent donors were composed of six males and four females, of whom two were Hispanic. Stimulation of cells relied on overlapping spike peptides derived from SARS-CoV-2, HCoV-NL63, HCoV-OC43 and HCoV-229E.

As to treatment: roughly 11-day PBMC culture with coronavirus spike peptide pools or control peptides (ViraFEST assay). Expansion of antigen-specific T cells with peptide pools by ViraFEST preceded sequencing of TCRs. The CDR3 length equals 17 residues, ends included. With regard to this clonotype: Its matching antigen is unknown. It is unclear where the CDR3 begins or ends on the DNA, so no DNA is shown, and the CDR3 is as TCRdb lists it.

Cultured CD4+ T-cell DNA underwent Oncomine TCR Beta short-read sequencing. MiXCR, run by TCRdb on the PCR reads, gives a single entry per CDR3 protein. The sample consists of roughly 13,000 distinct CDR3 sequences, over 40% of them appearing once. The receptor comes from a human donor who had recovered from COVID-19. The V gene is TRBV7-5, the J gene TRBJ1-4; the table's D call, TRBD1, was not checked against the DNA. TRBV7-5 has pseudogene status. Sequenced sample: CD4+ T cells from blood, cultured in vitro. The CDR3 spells CISVSEAPVDPPRKLFF.